The 29 T cell receptor beta chains reported below all come from one sample, sequenced in a study of blood T cell repertoires in COVID-19. The method was immunoSEQ multiplex PCR; TCRdb's version includes in-frame clones alone and lacks a portion of them. The sample carries tens of thousands of clones, approximately 82% recorded once. Sequenced: peripheral blood. These receptors all come from a human donor in a cohort sampled during active COVID-19.

The V gene is TRBV19, the J gene TRBJ1-1, with 8 nucleotides matching TRBD1. This CDR3 is built from 13 residues. Trimming at V came to 4 bases and at J to 4 bases, leaving 2 bases not matched to a gene. Germline CDR1 is LNHDA and CDR2 is SQIVND (reference sequence). The CDR3 region has the DNA TGTGCCAGTAGTACTGGACAGGGCACTGAAGCTTTCTTT. Protein: CASSTGQGTEAFF.

The V call is TRBV5-4, the J call TRBJ2-3, with D possibly TRBD1 on 5 matching bases. There are 16 residues in the CDR3. Germline V gene sequence: CDR1 SGHNT, CDR2 YYREEE (reference sequence). Trimming shortened V by 3 bases and J by 0 bases, and 14 bases separated the two germline ends. CDR3 sequence: CASSSRTSTSTDTQYF. The CDR3, as DNA: TGTGCCAGCAGCTCAAGGACATCCACTAGCACAGATACGCAGTATTTT.

This clone was seen only once. Distinct nucleotide sequences in the sample also encode this CDR3. The chain combines TRBV5-6 with TRBJ2-3; TRBD2 matches at 13 bases. This CDR3 is 16 amino acids long. Germline V CDR1 and CDR2: SGHDT, YYEEEE. Unmatched junction bases numbered 4, after V lost 4 bases and J lost 2 bases. The CDR3 spells CASSRLAGGSTDTQYF. CDR3 coding DNA: TGTGCCAGCAGCCGACTAGCGGGAGGTTCCACAGATACGCAGTATTTT. Combining the CDR3 with reference TRBV5-6 and TRBJ2-3 gives the whole variable domain DAGVTQSPTHLIKTRGQQVTLRCSPKSGHDTVSWYQQALGQGPQFIFQYYEEEERQRGNFPDRFSGHQFPNYSSELNVNALLLGDSALYLCASSRLAGGSTDTQYFGPGTRLTVL.

V is TRBV5-4 and J is TRBJ2-2; 8 nucleotides agree with TRBD2. Trimming cost V 4 bases and J 7 bases; bases outside gene matches: 9. The CDR3 contains 15 residues. Germline CDR1 is SGHNT and CDR2 is YYREEE (reference sequence). The CDR3 sequence: CASSPGGGAFGELFF. The CDR3 region has the DNA TGTGCCAGCAGCCCCGGGGGGGGCGCGTTCGGGGAGCTGTTTTTT.

The genes are TRBV28 and TRBJ1-3; D is possibly TRBD1 (6 bases). V shed 6 bases and J shed 3 bases, with 15 bases lying between them. The CDR3 has 15 amino acids. Germline V CDR1 and CDR2: MDHEN, SYDVKM. In nucleotides, the CDR3 is TGTGCCAGCAGCCGGCTTTCGACAGGTGGAAACACCATATATTTT. This translates into CASSRLSTGGNTIYF.

The chain recombines TRBV19 with TRBJ2-1; 7 nucleotides match TRBD2. V lost 3 bases to trimming and J lost 8 bases; unmatched junction nucleotides: 10. This CDR3 spans 15 amino acids. Germline CDR1 LNHDA, CDR2 SQIVND (reference sequence). The CDR3 region is CASSMGGGPLDEQFF. The CDR3 region has the DNA TGTGCCAGTAGTATGGGGGGGGGACCCCTCGATGAGCAGTTCTTC.

This clone turned up a few times. J is TRBJ2-1 and V is TRBV5-4; 10 bases line up with TRBD2. The CDR3 is made up of 16 amino acids. Germline V lookup: CDR1 SGHNT, CDR2 YYREEE (reference sequence). The V and J ends lost 1 base and 8 bases, in that order; junction bases with no gene match: 9. The CDR3 spells CASSLNLAGEGDEQFF. The CDR3 region has the DNA TGTGCCAGCAGCTTGAATCTAGCGGGAGAAGGAGATGAGCAGTTCTTC.

The rearrangement joins TRBV11-3 to TRBJ1-4, with a tentative D call TRBD1 (5 bases). The CDR3 loop spans 16 amino acids. V was trimmed by 3 bases and J by 8 bases, leaving 19 bases between them. CDR1 SGHNT and CDR2 YENEEA come from the germline V gene. CDR3 residues: CASSFSGTQEGEKLFF. The DNA for the CDR3 is TGTGCCAGCAGCTTTAGCGGGACGCAAGAGGGGGAAAAACTGTTTTTT.

CDR3 region: CASSVATSGGEQFF. CDR3 sequence (DNA): TGTGCCAGCAGCGTAGCTACTAGCGGGGGGGAGCAGTTCTTC. The chain recombines TRBV9 with TRBJ2-1; 12 bases agree with TRBD2. Germline assignment: CDR1 SGDLS and CDR2 YYNGEE. Unmatched junction bases numbered 2, after V lost 0 bases and J lost 10 bases. CDR3 length: 14 amino acids.

The chain is built from TRBV28 and TRBJ1-1; D ambiguous. Trimming cost V 6 bases and J 9 bases, with 14 bases left between them. The CDR3 has 12 residues. CDR1 is MDHEN, CDR2 SYDVKM, per germline. Here the CDR3 DNA reads TGTGCCAGCAGCTTAAACGGTTTGCAAGCTTTCTTT. Its translation: CASSLNGLQAFF.

This clone was found once. The chain carries TRBV28 and TRBJ1-5, with 7 positions matching TRBD1. V lost 4 bases, J lost 4 bases, and 4 bases stayed unmatched. The CDR3 has 14 amino acids. CDR1 MDHEN and CDR2 SYDVKM come from the germline V gene. Written as DNA, the CDR3 is TGTGCCAGCAGTTACGGGACAGCGAATCAGCCCCAGCATTTT. Translated, it gives CASSYGTANQPQHF.

This chain joins TRBV7-9 and TRBJ2-6; a possible D gene is TRBD1 (5 bases). The V gene lost 4 bases and the J gene lost 0 bases, with 7 bases spanning the gap. The CDR3 has 15 amino acids. Germline CDR1 is SEHNR and CDR2 is FQNEAQ (reference sequence). The CDR3 nucleotides read TGTGCCAGCAGCTCACAGGTCTCTGGGGCCAACGTCCTGACTTTC. This translates into CASSSQVSGANVLTF.

The J gene is TRBJ2-4, the V gene TRBV11-2; TRBD1 aligns across 9 bases. Germline CDR1 SGHAT, CDR2 FQNNGV. Trimming cost V 6 bases and J 8 bases; bases outside gene matches: 5. CDR3 size: 13 residues. In DNA, the CDR3 is TGTGCCAGCAGACCACAGGGGGCGGACATTCAGTACTTC. Translated: CASRPQGADIQYF.

This chain links TRBV12-1 with TRBJ2-7; no DNA check was done on the table's D call, TRBD2. TRBV12-1 is shown as a pseudogene. The CDR3 consists of 18 residues. The CDR3 DNA reads TGTGCCAGCAGCTTGACCCATTGGGGGCGGGGGTTCTCCTACGAGCAGTACTTC. It translates to CASSLTHWGRGFSYEQYF.

The rearrangement joins TRBV7-9 to TRBJ1-3; a possible D gene is TRBD1 (6 bases). The CDR3 runs to 15 residues. V was clipped by 8 bases and J by 0 bases, with 14 bases between them. CDR1 and CDR2 (germline): SEHNR, FQNEAQ (reference sequence). The chain's CDR3 is CASVYRASSGNTIYF. The CDR3, as DNA: TGTGCCAGCGTTTACAGGGCTTCCTCTGGAAACACCATATATTTT.

The rearrangement links TRBV5-1 to TRBJ2-2; TRBD1 agrees at 8 bases. V trimming: 0 bases; J trimming: 3 bases; junction bases outside the gene matches: 10. This CDR3 has 18 amino acids. Germline V gene data show CDR1 as SGHRS and CDR2 as YFSETQ. The CDR3 region is CASSLGRAGGADTGELFF. The CDR3, as DNA: TGCGCCAGCAGCTTGGGTCGGGCAGGGGGCGCGGACACCGGGGAGCTGTTTTTT.

V gene TRBV2 combines with J gene TRBJ2-1; TRBD2 matches at 9 bases. The CDR3 contains 14 residues. Germline lookup yields CDR1 SNHLY and CDR2 FYNNEI. Unmatched junction bases numbered 1, after V lost 0 bases and J lost 7 bases. The CDR3 reads CASSEASGRNEQFF. The CDR3 DNA is TGTGCCAGCAGTGAAGCCAGCGGGAGGAATGAGCAGTTCTTC. Variable domain in full (rest from reference TRBV2 and TRBJ2-1): EPEVTQTPSHQVTQMGQEVILRCVPISNHLYFYWYRQILGQKVEFLVSFYNNEISEKSEIFDDQFSVERPDGSNFTLKIRSTKLEDSAMYFCASSEASGRNEQFFGPGTRLTVL.

The CDR3 reads CSVVSVYGYTF. DNA of the CDR3: TGCAGCGTTGTGTCGGTCTATGGCTACACCTTC. The rearrangement uses TRBV29-1 and TRBJ1-2; D is undetermined. Germline V lookup: CDR1 SQVTM, CDR2 ANQGSEA. V shed 4 bases and J shed 4 bases, with 7 bases lying between them. The CDR3 covers 11 residues.

J is TRBJ2-3 and V is TRBV7-3, with D possibly being TRBD2 (6 bases). V shed 5 bases and J shed 0 bases, with 9 bases lying between them. Germline lookup yields CDR1 SGHTA and CDR2 FQGTGA. The CDR3 is 14 residues long. The CDR3 is CASSNSGSTDTQYF. The CDR3 nucleotides are TGTGCCAGCAGCAATAGCGGTAGCACAGATACGCAGTATTTT.

The chain carries TRBV14 and TRBJ2-5, with 10 bases lining up with TRBD2. Germline assignment: CDR1 SGHDN and CDR2 FVKESK. The V segment lost 3 bases and the J segment 1 base; nucleotides outside the gene matches: 11. This CDR3 is 18 amino acids long. In DNA, the CDR3 is TGTGCCAGCAGCCAGGTAGCGGGAGGTACTTCTGGCCAAGAGACCCAGTACTTC. Its protein product is CASSQVAGGTSGQETQYF.

This sequence joins TRBV7-8 and TRBJ1-3; D might be TRBD1 (5 bases). Trimming shortened V by 5 bases and J by 2 bases, and 10 bases separated the two germline ends. Germline V lookup: CDR1 SGHVS, CDR2 FQNEAQ. This CDR3 has 14 amino acids. The CDR3 DNA is TGTGCCAGCAGCCCCAGGGTACCTGGAAACACCATATATTTT. Protein: CASSPRVPGNTIYF.

This chain connects TRBV27 to TRBJ2-7; weak D call: TRBD1 (5 bases). The CDR3 is made up of 13 amino acids. Germline V gene data show CDR1 as MNHEY and CDR2 as SMNVEV (reference sequence). V lost 2 bases and J 3 bases, leaving 8 bases between the germline ends. In DNA form, the CDR3 reads TGTGCCAGCAGTTTACCCGACAGCTACGAGCAGTACTTC. Protein product: CASSLPDSYEQYF.

This clone has more than one count but fewer than ten. The chain combines TRBV5-4 with TRBJ2-2, with 12 bases that match TRBD2. The CDR3 extends over 16 amino acids. Germline V lookup: CDR1 SGHNT, CDR2 YYREEE (reference sequence). The V and J ends lost 4 bases and 6 bases, in that order; junction bases with no gene match: 7. The CDR3 here is CASSPTSGRISGELFF. CDR3 bases: TGTGCCAGCAGCCCGACTAGCGGGAGAATTTCCGGGGAGCTGTTTTTT.

V usage is TRBV9 and J usage is TRBJ2-7; D perhaps matches TRBD1 (5 bases). CDR3 length equals 12 residues. Trimming cost V 0 bases and J 5 bases, with 6 bases left between them. The germline gives CDR1 SGDLS, CDR2 YYNGEE. The CDR3 sequence is CASSVEGHEQYF. Written as DNA, the CDR3 is TGTGCCAGCAGCGTAGAGGGGCACGAGCAGTACTTC.

The chain links TRBV4-3 to TRBJ2-5; D is perhaps TRBD2 (6 bases). Germline lookup yields CDR1 LGHNA and CDR2 YSLEER. The CDR3 sequence is 14 residues long. V shed 11 bases and J shed 0 bases, with 16 bases lying between them. CDR3 region: CAPRRGADQETQYF. In nucleotides, the CDR3 is TGCGCCCCCAGGAGGGGCGCTGACCAAGAGACCCAGTACTTC.

This chain links TRBV18 with TRBJ2-7, with a weak D call TRBD1 (6 bases). CDR1 is KGHSH, CDR2 LQKENI, per germline. Trimming took 3 bases from V and 4 from J, leaving 13 bases between them. The CDR3 loop spans 14 amino acids. The CDR3 DNA reads TGTGCCAGCTCACCTCCTACTACAGGGTACGAGCAGTACTTC. This codes for CASSPPTTGYEQYF.

This clone showed up just once. This chain uses TRBV7-2 with TRBJ2-3; TRBD1 agrees at 7 bases. The CDR3 runs to 15 residues. The ends lost 7 bases at V and 3 bases at J; junction bases unmatched: 10. The germline V gene encodes CDR1 SGHTA and CDR2 FQGNSA. The CDR3 nucleotides are TGTGCCAGCACCTATAACAGGGGCGGGACAGATACGCAGTATTTT. This sequence encodes CASTYNRGGTDTQYF.

This clone was counted only a few times. V and J are TRBV19 and TRBJ2-7; D is uncertain. Trimming shortened V by 7 bases and J by 4 bases, and 11 bases separated the two germline ends. Germline V gene sequence: CDR1 LNHDA, CDR2 SQIVND (reference sequence). CDR3 length equals 12 residues. The CDR3 region is CASKTDGYEQYF. The CDR3, as DNA: TGTGCCAGTAAGACCGACGGGTACGAGCAGTACTTC.

J is TRBJ2-5 and V is TRBV28; 10 nucleotides line up with TRBD2. The CDR3 is made up of 16 amino acids. Germline loops: CDR1 MDHEN, CDR2 SYDVKM. V was pared by 3 bases and J by 5 bases, with 9 bases of the junction left unmatched. CDR3 sequence (DNA): TGTGCCAGCAGTTTGGCCAGCGGGAGGGCTGCCGAGACCCAGTACTTC. This translates into CASSLASGRAAETQYF.